This entry lists 27 T cell receptor beta chains sequenced from one sample in a study of chemoradiotherapy in HPV16-positive cancers. Sequencing was performed with immunoSEQ multiplex PCR; in TCRdb, only in-frame clones are kept and a portion is missing. Of approximately 28,000 clones in the sample, around 90% were seen once. The specimen comprised blood, sampled from a patient who underwent chemoradiotherapy. The receptors stem from a human donor with HPV-associated anogenital cancer.

The rearrangement uses TRBV2 and TRBJ1-5; a weak D match, TRBD1 (6 bases). Trimming removed 4 bases at V and 6 bases at J, with 13 bases between. Germline CDR1 SNHLY, CDR2 FYNNEI. The CDR3 is 14 amino acids. The CDR3 bases are TGTGCCAGCAGTGGGGAGAGGGGGGGTCAGCCCCAGCATTTT. It encodes CASSGERGGQPQHF.

This sequence joins TRBV19 and TRBJ2-5, with D perhaps TRBD1 (5 bases). The CDR3 is 14 residues long. Trimming shortened V by 2 bases and J by 0 bases, and 7 bases separated the two germline ends. Germline CDR1 is LNHDA and CDR2 is SQIVND (reference sequence). The CDR3 DNA sequence: TGTGCCAGTAGTATATCCAGGGACCAAGAGACCCAGTACTTC. This gives the protein CASSISRDQETQYF.

The table lists this clone with a count of one. The chain couples TRBV5-6 to TRBJ2-7; maybe TRBD1 (6 bases). Germline loops: CDR1 SGHDT, CDR2 YYEEEE. The ends were cut back, 0 bases at V and 7 bases at J, with 26 bases in the middle. The CDR3 is 18 amino acids. CDR3 residues: CASSLGTDPALDLGEQYF. The CDR3 DNA sequence: TGTGCCAGCAGCTTGGGGACAGACCCAGCCTTGGATTTGGGGGAGCAGTACTTC.

The V call is TRBV5-4, the J call TRBJ1-2, with 9 bases aligning to TRBD1. The CDR3 length is 16 residues. V shed 4 bases, J shed 4 bases, and the junction held 11 bases outside the gene matches. Germline V CDR1 and CDR2: SGHNT, YYREEE (reference sequence). The CDR3 DNA follows: TGTGCCAGCAGCCGAGATCAGACAGGGGGGACCTATGGCTACACCTTC. Protein sequence: CASSRDQTGGTYGYTF. The full variable domain, with the rest looked up from reference TRBV5-4 and TRBJ1-2, is ETGVTQSPTHLIKTRGQQVTLRCSSQSGHNTVSWYQQALGQGPQFIFQYYREEENGRGNFPPRFSGLQFPNYSSELNVNALELDDSALYLCASSRDQTGGTYGYTFGSGTRLTVV.

The chain couples TRBV18 to TRBJ2-2; 14 nucleotides match TRBD2. V was pared by 2 bases and J by 6 bases, with 8 bases of the junction left unmatched. Germline assignment: CDR1 KGHSH and CDR2 LQKENI. CDR3 length equals 18 residues. CDR3 sequence reads: CASSPDGTSGRLAGELFF. The CDR3 nucleotides are TGTGCCAGCTCACCAGACGGGACTAGCGGGAGACTAGCCGGGGAGCTGTTTTTT.

In DNA form, the CDR3 reads TGTGCCAGCAGCTTAGAACGGAGGGGGCGCGATCGTGGCTACACCTTC. Its translation is CASSLERRGRDRGYTF. The chain has TRBV7-8 and TRBJ1-2; TRBD1 matches 7 bases. The CDR3 runs 16 residues. V lost 1 base, J lost 7 bases, and 12 bases stayed unmatched. The germline V gene encodes CDR1 SGHVS and CDR2 FQNEAQ.

The J gene is TRBJ1-2, the V gene TRBV4-1, with 7 positions matching TRBD1. The CDR3 length is 15 residues. J gave up 0 bases and V 4 bases, and 5 bases lay outside the gene matches. Per germline, CDR1 MGHRA and CDR2 YSYEKL. CDR3 DNA: TGCGCCAGCAGCCCCCCGGACAGGACTAACTATGGCTACACCTTC. Its translation: CASSPPDRTNYGYTF.

The chain recombines TRBV7-8 with TRBJ2-3; TRBD2 agrees at 9 bases. The CDR3 is 15 amino acids. Trimming took 7 bases from V and 4 from J; bases not matched to a gene: 9. Germline V CDR1 and CDR2: SGHVS, FQNEAQ. CDR3 nucleotide sequence: TGTGCCAGCAACGGCGCTAGCGGGGTTGCAGATACGCAGTATTTT. Its translation is CASNGASGVADTQYF. Full variable domain (remainder filled in from reference TRBV7-8 and TRBJ2-3): GAGVSQSPRYKVAKRGQDVALRCDPISGHVSLFWYQQALGQGPEFLTYFQNEAQLDKSGLPSDRFFAERPEGSVSTLKIQRTQQEDSAVYLCASNGASGVADTQYFGPGTRLTVL.

This chain links TRBV5-8 with TRBJ2-3, with D possibly being TRBD2 (5 bases). Germline-derived CDR1 and CDR2 are SGHTS and YDEGEE. CDR3 length: 15 residues. V lost 2 bases and J 2 bases, leaving 12 bases between the germline ends. This CDR3 is CASSFEGDYTDTQYF. The CDR3 bases are TGTGCCAGCAGCTTTGAGGGAGACTACACAGATACGCAGTATTTT.

By frequency in the sample, this clone is medium-sized. This chain links TRBV30 with TRBJ1-1, with 8 bases that match TRBD1. J lost 4 bases, V lost 0 bases, and 1 base had no gene match. Germline V CDR1 and CDR2: GTSNPN, SVGIG (reference sequence). The CDR3 consists of 13 residues. CDR3 coding DNA: TGTGCCTGGAGTGTCGGGACAGGCACTGAAGCTTTCTTT. Residues: CAWSVGTGTEAFF. The full variable domain, with the rest looked up from reference TRBV30 and TRBJ1-1, is SQTIHQWPATLVQPVGSPLSLECTVEGTSNPNLYWYRQAAGRGLQLLFYSVGIGQISSEVPQNLSASRPQDRQFILSSKKLLLSDSGFYLCAWSVGTGTEAFFGQGTRLTVV.

The V and J genes are TRBV19 and TRBJ1-2; D not certain. The CDR3 contains 13 residues. Germline V gene sequence: CDR1 LNHDA, CDR2 SQIVND (reference sequence). V was trimmed by 3 bases and J by 5 bases, leaving 10 bases between them. The CDR3 is CASSMAEGYGYTF. CDR3 nucleotides: TGTGCCAGTAGTATGGCGGAGGGATATGGCTACACCTTC.

The chain couples TRBV11-2 to TRBJ2-7, with D perhaps matching TRBD1 or TRBD2 (6 bases each). Deletions cut 2 bases from V and 0 bases from J, with 17 bases between. The germline V gene has CDR1 SGHAT and CDR2 FQNNGV. This CDR3 has 17 amino acids. CDR3 amino acids: CASSLQFAGHTSYEQYF. CDR3 DNA sequence: TGTGCCAGCAGCTTACAATTTGCGGGACACACCTCCTACGAGCAGTACTTC. Drawing the rest from reference TRBV11-2 and TRBJ2-7, the complete variable domain is EAGVAQSPRYKIIEKRQSVAFWCNPISGHATLYWYQQILGQGPKLLIQFQNNGVVDDSQLPKDRFSAERLKGVDSTLKIQPAKLEDSAVYLCASSLQFAGHTSYEQYFGPGTRLTVT.

The chain uses TRBV7-9 and TRBJ2-5, with TRBD1 matching over 7 bases. This CDR3 is built from 14 residues. Germline lookup yields CDR1 SEHNR and CDR2 FQNEAQ (reference sequence). The V and J ends lost 1 base and 5 bases, in that order; junction bases with no gene match: 4. For the CDR3, the DNA is TGTGCCAGCAGCTTAGGACAGGGTTTTGAGACCCAGTACTTC. Translating gives CASSLGQGFETQYF. The variable domain in full, with the rest retrieved from reference TRBV7-9 and TRBJ2-5, is DTGVSQNPRHKITKRGQNVTFRCDPISEHNRLYWYRQTLGQGPEFLTYFQNEAQLEKSRLLSDRFSAERPKGSFSTLEIQRTEQGDSAMYLCASSLGQGFETQYFGPGTRLLVL.

J is TRBJ1-2 and V is TRBV27, with TRBD1 matching 7 bases. The ends lost 3 bases at V and 1 base at J; junction bases unmatched: 5. The CDR3 loop spans 15 amino acids. Per the germline V gene, CDR1 is MNHEY and CDR2 is SMNVEV (reference sequence). CDR3 DNA: TGTGCCAGCAGTTTTTTGGGACAGAATAACTATGGCTACACCTTC. Amino acid sequence: CASSFLGQNNYGYTF.

The genes are TRBV5-1 and TRBJ2-1; 9 bases align to TRBD1. Germline V gene sequence: CDR1 SGHRS, CDR2 YFSETQ. The CDR3 totals 14 residues. Trimming took 7 bases from V and 5 from J; bases not matched to a gene: 7. CDR3 loop: CASCRDRANNEQFF. The CDR3 DNA sequence: TGCGCCAGCTGCCGGGACAGGGCCAACAATGAGCAGTTCTTC.

This sequence joins TRBV7-9 and TRBJ1-2; a weak D match, TRBD1 (6 bases). Germline V CDR1 and CDR2: SEHNR, FQNEAQ (reference sequence). Deletions cut 4 bases from V and 5 bases from J, with 20 bases between. This CDR3 has 16 residues. The CDR3 nucleotides are TGTGCCAGCAGCTCGCAGGAGACAGGTCGATATTATGGCTACACCTTC. It translates to CASSSQETGRYYGYTF.

This clone has a single count. V usage is TRBV10-2 and J usage is TRBJ2-2; 10 bases are shared with TRBD2. J lost 2 bases, V lost 2 bases, and 5 bases had no gene match. Germline lookup yields CDR1 WSHSY and CDR2 SAAADI. This CDR3 spans 17 amino acids. CDR3 in DNA: TGCGCCAGCAGTGAGGGACTAGCGGAGGGAAACACCGGGGAGCTGTTTTTT. It yields the protein CASSEGLAEGNTGELFF.

This sequence joins TRBV2 and TRBJ1-5; maybe TRBD1 (5 bases). Germline V gene data show CDR1 as SNHLY and CDR2 as FYNNEI. V lost 8 bases to trimming and J lost 4 bases, with 12 bases between them. The CDR3 length is 13 residues. CDR3 residues: CASRPRENQPQHF. In DNA form, the CDR3 reads TGTGCCAGCCGACCCAGGGAGAATCAGCCCCAGCATTTT.

The CDR3 protein is CASSFRSGGFYGYTF. The CDR3 region has the DNA TGTGCCAGCAGTTTTAGATCGGGGGGGTTTTATGGCTACACCTTC. The chain joins TRBV28 to TRBJ1-2; D possibly corresponds to TRBD1 (5 bases). The ends were cut back, 3 bases at V and 5 bases at J, with 16 bases in the middle. The CDR3 consists of 15 residues. The V gene's germline CDR1 is MDHEN and CDR2 SYDVKM.

The gene calls are TRBV18 and TRBJ2-7, with unresolved D. The CDR3 length is 14 residues. The germline CDR1 and CDR2 sequences are KGHSH and LQKENI. V was trimmed by 4 bases and J by 6 bases, leaving 16 bases between them. Here the CDR3 reads CASSQDVVQSEQYF. In DNA, the CDR3 is TGTGCCAGCTCACAGGACGTAGTACAGTCCGAGCAGTACTTC.

The V gene is TRBV5-1, the J gene TRBJ2-2, with unresolved D. The V end was cut by 3 bases, the J end by 3 bases, with 3 bases between. This CDR3 has 12 amino acids. The V gene's germline CDR1 is SGHRS and CDR2 YFSETQ. The CDR3 nucleotides are TGCGCCAGCAGCTCGGACACCGGGGAGCTGTTTTTT. It specifies CASSSDTGELFF. The whole variable domain, remainder taken from reference TRBV5-1 and TRBJ2-2, is KAGVTQTPRYLIKTRGQQVTLSCSPISGHRSVSWYQQTPGQGLQFLFEYFSETQRNKGNFPGRFSGRQFSNSRSEMNVSTLELGDSALYLCASSSDTGELFFGEGSRLTVL.

This clone occurred a few times. The J gene is TRBJ2-7, the V gene TRBV7-8; TRBD1 matches at 12 bases. Germline V gene data show CDR1 as SGHVS and CDR2 as FQNEAQ. CDR3 length: 17 residues. The J segment lost 4 bases and the V segment lost 4 bases, leaving 11 bases of the junction unmatched. The chain's CDR3 is CASSSPRGQGAAYEQYF. The CDR3 DNA reads TGTGCCAGCAGCTCTCCCCGGGGACAGGGGGCTGCTTACGAGCAGTACTTC.

This clone was seen a single time. The chain's CDR3 is CASNLPNQPQHF. The CDR3 coding sequence is TGTGCCAGCAACCTTCCTAATCAGCCCCAGCATTTT. The rearrangement links TRBV7-2 to TRBJ1-5, with D unclear. Looked up from germline, CDR1 is SGHTA and CDR2 is FQGNSA. V was clipped by 7 bases and J by 4 bases, with 8 bases between them. This CDR3 region has 12 residues.

The chain combines TRBV9 with TRBJ2-1; 10 bases fit TRBD2. The CDR3 has 16 amino acids. V lost 0 bases, J lost 3 bases, and 3 bases stayed unmatched. Germline V gene sequence: CDR1 SGDLS, CDR2 YYNGEE. Here the CDR3 DNA reads TGTGCCAGCAGCGTAGGTGCTAGCGGGGGCTACAATGAGCAGTTCTTC. This sequence encodes CASSVGASGGYNEQFF. Combining the CDR3 with reference TRBV9 and TRBJ2-1 gives the whole variable domain DSGVTQTPKHLITATGQRVTLRCSPRSGDLSVYWYQQSLDQGLQFLIQYYNGEERAKGNILERFSAQQFPDLHSELNLSSLELGDSALYFCASSVGASGGYNEQFFGPGTRLTVL.

The genes are TRBV5-1 and TRBJ2-5, with a tentative D call TRBD1 (6 bases). Trimming shortened V by 4 bases and J by 1 base, and 14 bases separated the two germline ends. The germline CDR1 and CDR2 sequences are SGHRS and YFSETQ. The CDR3 contains 15 residues. CDR3 sequence: CASSGEAGVQETQYF. CDR3 coding DNA: TGCGCCAGCAGCGGAGAAGCAGGGGTCCAAGAGACCCAGTACTTC.

This chain joins TRBV18 and TRBJ2-3; D is undetermined. This CDR3 comprises 14 residues. Germline-derived CDR1 and CDR2 are KGHSH and LQKENI. The V end was cut by 0 bases, the J end by 0 bases, with 4 bases between. CDR3 DNA sequence: TGTGCCAGCTCACCACCCCCTAGCACAGATACGCAGTATTTT. This sequence encodes CASSPPPSTDTQYF.

This chain links TRBV13 with TRBJ2-7, with D unclear. CDR3 length: 12 amino acids. V lost 4 bases, J lost 0 bases, and 4 bases lay in between. Germline CDR1 PRHDT, CDR2 FYEKMQ (reference sequence). The CDR3 DNA reads TGTGCCAGCAGCTCGAGCTCCTACGAGCAGTACTTC. Its translation: CASSSSSYEQYF.